This T cell receptor beta chain was sequenced during a study of human T cells and chemical hapten exposure. Authors' methods: Counts of TCRs in each sample centred on a median of 95,638 and extended from around 24,000 to 710,000. From the RACE reads, TCRdb called clonotypes with MiXCR, one entry per CDR3 protein. These V and J calls originate from TCRdb's pipeline instead of the authors' own analysis. This sample has 130,000 or so distinct CDR3 sequences, with about 9% found just once. The CDR3 loop spans 14 amino acids. Germline lookup yields CDR1 GTSNPN and CDR2 SVGIG (reference sequence). V trimming: 2 bases; J trimming: 5 bases; junction bases outside the gene matches: 5. The time point is: healthy volunteer bleed at 2 weeks. Unfractionated whole blood yielded total RNA. This clonotype has a count of ten or more.

Material: whole blood. The chain joins TRBV30 to TRBJ2-1, with TRBD2 matching 8 bases. This TCR derives from a male donor in good health. Some clones in this sample may be carry-over from other donors' samples. The CDR3 DNA reads as TGTGCCTGGAGTCTAGCGGGCTGGGACAATGAGCAGTTCTTC. Residues: CAWSLAGWDNEQFF.